This TCR beta chain emerged from a study of human T cells and chemical hapten exposure (dated by TCRdb to the early 2020s). In the study overall: For sensitization, 2% DPC in acetone was applied to a 2 cm by 2 cm area of upper inner arm skin. Weekly therapeutic DPC doses were additionally applied to the scalp of patients throughout the approximately 25-week study period. Patch testing was performed on the upper back with Finn chambers containing 0.01% DPC, and the patch tests were scored after 6 days according to International Contact Dermatitis Research Group standards. The mostly female patient cohort included alopecia areata with under or over 50% scalp involvement, alopecia totalis and alopecia universalis. Libraries were combined into a pool for sequencing, and differences in TCR yield between samples came mainly from small differences in library volumes within the pool. This study followed changes in the peripheral blood TCR repertoire in vivo during primary and secondary sensitization of alopecia patients to the hapten diphenylcyclopropenone (DPC). Blood was sampled from patients pre-sensitization (week 0) and at 2, 6 and about 24 weeks after DPC sensitization. Blood for TCR sequencing was provided by twenty-nine alopecia patients at one to four time points (pre-sensitization, 2, 6 and 24 weeks).

Findings and caveats that apply to the study as a whole: Compared with pre-sensitization or healthy control sets, expanded TCRs formed significantly more large CDR3 similarity clusters, which is consistent with antigen-driven responses. Because all patients had alopecia, a presumed autoimmune disease, the immune response of the patients might differ from that of healthy individuals. DPC sensitization did not change the number of TCRs with a frequency above 1 in 1000, and there was no evidence of changes in global repertoire structure. The number of PT1 expanded TCRs positively correlated with patch test score, significant at thresholds 8, 16 and 32 but not 4. After repeated subsampling, changes were observed in the strength of the expansion versus patch-test correlation and in the threshold at which the correlation became significant.

The library was built by means of RACE. The data were produced on a NextSeq 500. Library preparation attached unique molecular identifiers to individual cDNA molecules for quantitative, reproducible TCR counting. For every blood RNA sample, sequencing covered both the TCR alpha and TCR beta chains. Per the authors' processing: Samples had a median of 95,638 TCRs, with a range from roughly 23,224 to 700,000. The Decombinator software suite was used to annotate V, J and CDR3 in the TCR reads. For PS versus PT1 abundance plots, all samples were subsampled to the same number of TCRs (28,000). TCRs were defined as expanded if absent before sensitization and observed at least eight times at the 2-week time point. TCRdb handled the public reads itself, with Q25 trimming in fastp and clone calling in MiXCR, and kept productive beta chains. Merged by CDR3 protein, the rows form single entries marked with the most common genes and DNA. TCRdb, rather than the study authors, made the V and J calls. The table for this sample lists roughly 380,000 distinct CDR3 sequences; around 5.5% of them were counted only once. Of the sample, roughly 2.6% is held by the ten largest clones.

This clonotype was seen repeatedly, ten times or more. This receptor's antigen is unknown. No base qualities exist here, and no much larger clone lies one base off it. The CDR3 covers 14 residues, taking in both the cysteine and the phenylalanine. This entry keeps only the CDR3 DNA: 42 bases, framed from base 1. Reading the germline V gene (reference sequence) gives CDR1 GTSNPN and CDR2 SVGIG. Between the V and J ends, shortened by 2 bases and 1 base respectively, the junction contains 9 bases. The time point label of this sample denotes: pre-sensitization, week 0. The meaning of the sample's treatment or condition label: therapeutic diphenylcyclopropenone sensitization with weekly scalp DPC. At every patch-test visit, the blood draw took place before the patch test was put on. Eligible patients were aged 18 to 70, diagnosed with alopecia, deemed suitable for DPC therapy, and excluded if pregnant. Total RNA was isolated from unfractionated whole blood collected in Tempus Blood RNA tubes.

The source material was whole blood, sampled in connection with sensitization to the hapten diphenylcyclopropenone (DPC). The clonotype originates from a woman in her fifties or sixties with alopecia areata. Some clones in this sample may be carry-over from other donors' samples. This chain is built from TRBV30 and TRBJ2-1; the D gene is possibly TRBD1, with 6 bases matching. The nucleotide sequence is TGTGCCTGGAGTACAGGGATATCCTACAATGAGCAGTTCTTC. Translated, it gives CAWSTGISYNEQFF.